The 14 T cell receptor beta chains given below trace back to one sample, sequenced in a study of blood T cell repertoires in COVID-19. The method was immunoSEQ multiplex PCR; TCRdb's version includes in-frame clones alone and lacks a portion of them. The table lists about 47,000 clones, less than 85% of them singletons. Sequenced: peripheral blood. All receptors derive from a middle-aged man with acute or convalescent COVID-19.

The rearrangement joins TRBV25-1 to TRBJ1-1; D not certain. Germline V gives CDR1 MGHDK, CDR2 SYGVNS. There are 16 residues in the CDR3. Trimming shortened V by 3 bases and J by 3 bases, and 17 bases separated the two germline ends. The CDR3 region is CASSDSGLNRDTEAFF. The CDR3 region has the DNA TGTGCCAGCAGTGATTCGGGGTTAAATCGGGACACTGAAGCTTTCTTT.

CDR3: CASRIATGNQPQHF. Here the CDR3 DNA reads TGTGCCAGCAGGATTGCGACAGGCAATCAGCCCCAGCATTTT. This chain joins TRBV9 and TRBJ1-5; D may be TRBD1 (5 bases). The CDR3 is made up of 14 amino acids. The V end lost 5 bases, the J end lost 2 bases, and 11 bases lay between the germline ends. Germline lookup yields CDR1 SGDLS and CDR2 YYNGEE.

The CDR3 DNA follows: TGCAGCGTTGAAGTTAGCGCCGAGCAGTTCTTC. Translated: CSVEVSAEQFF. The chain employs TRBV29-1 and TRBJ2-1, with D perhaps TRBD2 (5 bases). Per the germline V gene, CDR1 is SQVTM and CDR2 is ANQGSEA. Trimming cost V 1 base and J 10 bases, with 8 bases left between them. This CDR3 contains 11 residues.

The genes are TRBV2 and TRBJ2-1; 7 nucleotides line up with TRBD1. Germline V lookup: CDR1 SNHLY, CDR2 FYNNEI. V lost 6 bases and J lost 1; bases outside the gene matches: 6. This CDR3 comprises 15 residues. Here the CDR3 reads CASSPDRVSYNEQFF. DNA for the CDR3: TGTGCCAGCAGCCCAGACAGGGTGTCCTACAATGAGCAGTTCTTC.

The chain combines TRBV6-5 with TRBJ2-1; a weak D match, TRBD1 (5 bases). The V gene lost 10 bases and the J gene lost 7 bases, with 20 bases spanning the gap. The CDR3 is 14 residues long. Germline V gives CDR1 MNHEY, CDR2 SVGAGI. CDR3 in amino acids: CATSQSGSHNEQFF. In DNA form, the CDR3 reads TGTGCCACTTCCCAGTCAGGGTCCCATAATGAGCAGTTCTTC.

This chain connects TRBV11-2 to TRBJ2-5; TRBD2 matches at 8 bases. The germline V gene encodes CDR1 SGHAT and CDR2 FQNNGV. Losses at the gene ends were 2 bases for V and 2 bases for J; bases not matched to a gene: 10. The CDR3 extends over 17 amino acids. The DNA of the CDR3 is TGTGCCAGCAGCTTACGGACCGGGGGGGGCGTTCAAGAGACCCAGTACTTC. This encodes CASSLRTGGGVQETQYF.

This chain links TRBV28 with TRBJ2-2; 11 bases align to TRBD2. V dropped 6 bases and J dropped 6; count of bases not matched to a gene: 18. There are 19 residues in the CDR3. CDR1 is MDHEN and CDR2 is SYDVKM in the germline V gene. The chain's CDR3 is CASSRPPGLAAELAGELFF. DNA of the CDR3: TGTGCCAGCAGCCGACCCCCGGGACTAGCGGCTGAGCTCGCCGGGGAGCTGTTTTTT.

The gene calls are TRBV7-8 and TRBJ1-5; the D gene is possibly TRBD1 (5 bases). V was clipped by 5 bases and J by 5 bases, with 16 bases between them. The CDR3 has 15 amino acids. CDR1 is SGHVS, CDR2 FQNEAQ, per germline. CDR3 loop: CASSRVWGPYQPQHF. The CDR3 region has the DNA TGTGCCAGCAGCCGCGTTTGGGGCCCCTATCAGCCCCAGCATTTT.

This clone has just a few counts. V gene TRBV28 combines with J gene TRBJ1-2; 9 bases fit TRBD1. CDR1 MDHEN and CDR2 SYDVKM come from the germline V gene. The CDR3 length is 14 residues. V was pared by 3 bases and J by 7 bases, with 6 bases of the junction left unmatched. Here the CDR3 reads CASSLGQGGGGYTF. In DNA form, the CDR3 reads TGTGCCAGCAGTTTGGGACAGGGCGGCGGTGGCTACACCTTC.

The chain uses TRBV7-3 and TRBJ2-1; 15 bases match TRBD2. CDR3 length equals 16 residues. The V gene end was trimmed by 5 bases and the J gene end by 7 bases; junction bases not matched to a gene: 6. From germline, CDR1 is SGHTA and CDR2 FQGTGA. The chain's CDR3 is CASSPPGLAGGNEQFF. The CDR3 nucleotides are TGTGCCAGCAGCCCTCCGGGACTAGCGGGAGGAAATGAGCAGTTCTTC.

V is TRBV27 and J is TRBJ2-3; 9 bases line up with TRBD2. Germline values: CDR1 MNHEY, CDR2 SMNVEV (reference sequence). The CDR3 loop spans 17 amino acids. V was clipped by 0 bases and J by 5 bases; unmatched bases: 9. CDR3 region: CASSLSFSGSDEDTQYF. Here the CDR3 DNA reads TGTGCCAGCAGTTTATCGTTTAGCGGGAGCGATGAAGATACGCAGTATTTT.

This sequence joins TRBV9 and TRBJ2-7, with a weak D call TRBD1 (6 bases). The CDR3 extends over 12 amino acids. Germline-derived CDR1 and CDR2 are SGDLS and YYNGEE. Trimming removed 3 bases from V and 4 bases from J, with 8 bases in between. In nucleotides, the CDR3 is TGTGCCAGCAGCGGCCAGGGGTACGAGCAGTACTTC. It encodes CASSGQGYEQYF.

DNA for the CDR3: TGTGCCAGTAGGCCGGGACAGGGGCTCTACGAGCAGTACTTC. The encoded protein is CASRPGQGLYEQYF. The chain couples TRBV19 to TRBJ2-7, with 10 nucleotides matching TRBD1. The CDR3 is made up of 14 amino acids. CDR1 is LNHDA and CDR2 is SQIVND in the germline V gene (reference sequence). V trimming: 6 bases; J trimming: 3 bases; junction bases outside the gene matches: 5.

The rearrangement joins TRBV14 to TRBJ2-3; TRBD2 matches 9 bases. The V segment lost 1 base and the J segment 6 bases; nucleotides outside the gene matches: 5. Germline V gene data show CDR1 as SGHDN and CDR2 as FVKESK. This CDR3 has 15 amino acids. The CDR3 DNA reads TGTGCCAGCAGCCAAGGACTAGCGGTAAGGGATACGCAGTATTTT. Translated: CASSQGLAVRDTQYF.